This T cell receptor (beta chain) comes out of a study of cytomegalovirus exposure and HLA in healthy donors. General study points: What a later analysis showed was that several of the most significant clusters appeared linked to common viral pathogens. Analysis performed later showed TCR beta chains linked to HLA being more clonally expanded than equally common others.

PCR primers comprised 60 Vbeta and 13 Jbeta primers. Assay used: immunoSEQ multiplex PCR; TCRdb lists only in-frame clones, some missing. Of 120,000 or so clones in the sample, under 80% were seen once. Trimming removed 4 bases at V and 7 bases at J, with 25 bases between. Per germline, CDR1 GTSNPN and CDR2 SVGIG (reference sequence). The CDR3 totals 16 residues. On this clone itself: Its antigen is not known.

This chain links TRBV30 with TRBJ2-5; no clear D. The origin of this receptor is a man aged 40-49 years in good health and CMV-seropositive. The sample comprised PBMCs. The CDR3 spells CAWITAGRSVPGTQYF. CDR3 in DNA: TGTGCCTGGATTACCGCCGGTCGGTCGGTCCCGGGGACCCAGTACTTC. Looking up the rest from reference TRBV30 and TRBJ2-5 gives the full variable domain: SQTIHQWPATLVQPVGSPLSLECTVEGTSNPNLYWYRQAAGRGLQLLFYSVGIGQISSEVPQNLSASRPQDRQFILSSKKLLLSDSGFYLCAWITAGRSVPGTQYFGPGTRLLVL.